Following are 28 T cell receptor beta chains from one sample sequenced in a study of blood T cell repertoires in COVID-19. The data were produced by immunoSEQ multiplex PCR, yet TCRdb's version contains in-frame clones alone and is incomplete. The data contain about 98,000 clones, approximately 80% of them singletons. Input material: peripheral blood. The receptor source for this set is a man aged 65-85 years with active or convalescent COVID-19.

This chain connects TRBV2 to TRBJ2-1; D might be TRBD1 (6 bases). Between the trimmed V and J ends, which lost 3 bases and 9 bases, there was a span of 12 bases. The CDR3 is 13 residues long. Germline CDR1 SNHLY, CDR2 FYNNEI. CDR3 in amino acids: CASSDKTGGEQFF. CDR3 in DNA: TGTGCCAGCAGTGATAAGACAGGAGGTGAGCAGTTCTTC.

V gene TRBV15 combines with J gene TRBJ2-3; D is possibly TRBD1 (5 bases). The CDR3 has 13 residues. Trimming removed 1 base from V and 5 bases from J, with 7 bases in between. CDR1 and CDR2 (germline): LNHNV, YYDKDF (reference sequence). In DNA form, the CDR3 reads TGTGCCACCAGCAGAGTTAGGGGAGATACGCAGTATTTT. Its protein product is CATSRVRGDTQYF.

The chain carries TRBV7-9 and TRBJ2-1, with 9 positions matching TRBD2. V lost 1 base and J lost 8; bases outside the gene matches: 6. This CDR3 has 15 amino acids. Germline CDR1 and CDR2: SEHNR and FQNEAQ (reference sequence). CDR3 nucleotides: TGTGCCAGCAGCTTAGGTGCGGGGGGGGACCATGAGCAGTTCTTC. Protein product: CASSLGAGGDHEQFF.

The chain carries TRBV10-3 and TRBJ2-2; weak D call: TRBD2 (5 bases). The CDR3 extends over 14 amino acids. V was trimmed by 6 bases and J by 2 bases, leaving 10 bases between them. Per the germline V gene, CDR1 is ENHRY and CDR2 is SYGVKD. CDR3: CAISRTGNTGELFF. The CDR3 DNA sequence: TGTGCCATCAGCAGGACTGGAAACACCGGGGAGCTGTTTTTT.

This chain joins TRBV6-5 and TRBJ1-6, with D hard to call. The CDR3 sequence is 15 residues long. Per the germline V gene, CDR1 is MNHEY and CDR2 is SVGAGI. The germline V and J ends were trimmed by 9 bases and 7 bases, with 19 bases remaining between them. The CDR3 loop is CASRRVPWRNSPLHF. The CDR3 DNA reads as TGTGCCAGTCGGAGAGTCCCTTGGAGGAATTCACCCCTCCACTTT.

The CDR3 loop is CASSIGGGLNQPQHF. In DNA form, the CDR3 reads TGTGCCAGTAGTATTGGGGGGGGCCTCAATCAGCCCCAGCATTTT. The chain is built from TRBV19 and TRBJ1-5; possibly TRBD1 for D (6 bases). V shed 3 bases and J shed 3 bases, with 12 bases lying between them. The CDR3 has 15 residues. Germline CDR1 and CDR2: LNHDA and SQIVND (reference sequence).

The V call is TRBV30, the J call TRBJ1-1; D is unclear. There are 13 residues in the CDR3. CDR1 is GTSNPN and CDR2 is SVGIG in the germline V gene (reference sequence). V lost 0 bases to trimming and J lost 0 bases, with 5 bases between them. CDR3 DNA: TGTGCCTGGAGTGTACAGATGAACACTGAAGCTTTCTTT. It specifies CAWSVQMNTEAFF.

The chain joins TRBV6-1 to TRBJ2-3; 8 positions agree with TRBD2. The germline V gene encodes CDR1 MNHNS and CDR2 SASEGT. The ends lost 2 bases at V and 5 bases at J; junction bases unmatched: 9. The CDR3 covers 16 residues. DNA for the CDR3: TGTGCCAGCAGTGAATCGCGGGGGGCCCCAGGAGATACGCAGTATTTT. Protein sequence: CASSESRGAPGDTQYF.

This clone was observed a few times. V usage is TRBV5-1 and J usage is TRBJ1-1; D uncertain. The CDR3 covers 12 residues. Trimming cost V 6 bases and J 5 bases, with 11 bases left between them. Per germline, CDR1 SGHRS and CDR2 YFSETQ. The DNA for the CDR3 is TGCGCCAGCACCCACGAGGGAACTGAAGCTTTCTTT. Amino acids: CASTHEGTEAFF.

This chain connects TRBV2 to TRBJ2-2, with D tentatively TRBD1 (5 bases). V gave up 4 bases and J gave up 3 bases, with 6 bases separating them. CDR3 size: 13 residues. The germline CDR1 and CDR2 sequences are SNHLY and FYNNEI. CDR3 in DNA: TGTGCCAGCAGTGTAGGGGACACCGGGGAGCTGTTTTTT. This codes for CASSVGDTGELFF.

The rearrangement joins TRBV27 to TRBJ2-7, with 8 bases identical to TRBD2. The CDR3 loop spans 15 amino acids. CDR1 is MNHEY and CDR2 is SMNVEV in the germline V gene (reference sequence). The V and J ends lost 2 bases and 2 bases, in that order; junction bases with no gene match: 5. CDR3 residues: CASSLKAGATYEQYF. The CDR3 bases are TGTGCCAGCAGTTTAAAAGCGGGGGCGACCTACGAGCAGTACTTC.

The chain joins TRBV11-3 to TRBJ2-6, with D perhaps TRBD1 (6 bases). Germline CDR1 reads SGHNT; CDR2 reads YENEEA. The CDR3 sequence is 16 residues long. The germline V and J ends were trimmed by 4 bases and 0 bases, with 10 bases remaining between them. CDR3 in amino acids: CASSSRTDSGANVLTF. CDR3 bases: TGTGCCAGCAGCTCAAGGACAGACTCTGGGGCCAACGTCCTGACTTTC.

The rearrangement joins TRBV4-3 to TRBJ1-2, with D unclear. The CDR3 has 13 amino acids. V dropped 4 bases and J dropped 6 bases, with 12 bases sitting between them. The V gene's germline CDR1 is LGHNA and CDR2 YSLEER. In DNA, the CDR3 is TGCGCCAGCAGCCCACGGACTGGAGATGGCTACACCTTC. Its protein product is CASSPRTGDGYTF.

The chain joins TRBV7-2 to TRBJ1-6, with 8 bases fitting TRBD1. J was trimmed by 2 bases and V by 4 bases; bases with no gene match: 7. In germline, CDR1 is SGHTA, CDR2 FQGNSA. The CDR3 is 17 amino acids. The CDR3 loop is CASSSRQGIAYNSPLHF. The CDR3, as DNA: TGTGCCAGCAGCTCACGACAGGGGATTGCCTATAATTCACCCCTCCACTTT.

This chain links TRBV5-8 with TRBJ1-1; tentatively, D is TRBD1 (5 bases). The germline V gene has CDR1 SGHTS and CDR2 YDEGEE. Trimming stripped 4 bases from V and 1 base from J, with 8 bases between. The CDR3 runs to 13 residues. The CDR3 region has the DNA TGTGCCAGCAGCCCCAGGGCGAACACTGAAGCTTTCTTT. Translation gives CASSPRANTEAFF.

The chain has TRBV5-1 and TRBJ2-5; 8 bases are a match to TRBD2. This CDR3 is built from 16 residues. J was trimmed by 2 bases and V by 0 bases; bases with no gene match: 6. The germline gives CDR1 SGHRS, CDR2 YFSETQ. The CDR3 sequence is CASSLAGRGDQETQYF. CDR3 DNA sequence: TGCGCCAGCAGCTTGGCCGGGCGGGGGGATCAAGAGACCCAGTACTTC.

The rearrangement links TRBV10-3 to TRBJ1-5, with D perhaps matching TRBD1 (6 bases). The CDR3 extends over 15 amino acids. Germline V lookup: CDR1 ENHRY, CDR2 SYGVKD. V was cut by 0 bases and J by 2 bases, with 8 bases left in between. The CDR3 loop is CAISESYRGNQPQHF. Written as DNA, the CDR3 is TGTGCCATCAGTGAGTCATACAGGGGCAATCAGCCCCAGCATTTT.

The chain carries TRBV5-1 and TRBJ2-7; TRBD1 matches at 7 bases. Germline CDR1 is SGHRS and CDR2 is YFSETQ. J was trimmed by 0 bases and V by 2 bases; bases with no gene match: 5. CDR3 length equals 15 residues. CDR3 in DNA: TGCGCCAGCAGCTTTATACAGGGGAGCTCCTACGAGCAGTACTTC. Its translation is CASSFIQGSSYEQYF.

V gene TRBV4-1 combines with J gene TRBJ1-1; D possibly corresponds to TRBD1 (5 bases). Trimming stripped 4 bases from V and 7 bases from J, with 7 bases between. The CDR3 consists of 11 residues. Germline lookup yields CDR1 MGHRA and CDR2 YSYEKL. CDR3: CASSRGGEAFF. CDR3 nucleotides: TGCGCCAGCAGCCGGGGCGGTGAAGCTTTCTTT.

The chain recombines TRBV11-3 with TRBJ1-4; D perhaps matches TRBD1 (5 bases). Germline V gene data show CDR1 as SGHNT and CDR2 as YENEEA. The germline V and J ends were trimmed by 3 bases and 0 bases, with 17 bases remaining between them. The CDR3 is 18 amino acids. CDR3 sequence: CASSFRGSDTSTNEKLFF. The CDR3 nucleotides are TGTGCCAGCAGCTTCCGGGGGTCTGACACTTCAACTAATGAAAAACTGTTTTTT.

This clone was recorded at least ten times. The rearrangement joins TRBV19 to TRBJ1-5; 7 bases are a match to TRBD1. Germline V gene lookup returns CDR1 LNHDA and CDR2 SQIVND (reference sequence). V gave up 7 bases and J gave up 6 bases; unmatched junction bases: 9. There are 14 residues in the CDR3. CDR3 sequence reads: CASKTGSGSQPQHF. DNA of the CDR3: TGTGCCAGTAAGACAGGGTCTGGGAGTCAGCCCCAGCATTTT.

The chain couples TRBV5-4 to TRBJ1-2; D gene uncertain. Trimming pared 2 bases from V and 1 base from J, leaving 3 bases between. This CDR3 has 12 amino acids. The germline V gene encodes CDR1 SGHNT and CDR2 YYREEE (reference sequence). CDR3 DNA sequence: TGTGCCAGCAGCTTCAATAACTATGGCTACACCTTC. Protein product: CASSFNNYGYTF.

CDR3 in amino acids: CASNRADTIYF. The DNA for the CDR3 is TGTGCCAGCAATCGAGCGGACACCATATATTTT. The J gene is TRBJ1-3, the V gene TRBV6-5; D is undetermined. Germline V gene lookup returns CDR1 MNHEY and CDR2 SVGAGI. Trimming cost V 7 bases and J 8 bases, with 9 bases left between them. The CDR3 has 11 residues.

This sequence joins TRBV29-1 and TRBJ2-7, with TRBD2 as a possible D gene (6 bases). The CDR3 contains 14 residues. In germline, CDR1 is SQVTM, CDR2 ANQGSEA. Trimming removed 6 bases from V and 4 bases from J, with 19 bases in between. The CDR3 loop is CSVALGLAAYEQYF. The CDR3 coding sequence is TGCAGCGTGGCTTTGGGGTTAGCGGCGTACGAGCAGTACTTC.

The V call is TRBV7-8, the J call TRBJ2-3; TRBD1 matches 7 bases. The CDR3 length is 15 residues. Germline V gene lookup returns CDR1 SGHVS and CDR2 FQNEAQ. Trimming at V came to 6 bases and at J to 6 bases, leaving 12 bases not matched to a gene. The CDR3 nucleotides read TGTGCCAGCAGGTCAACCCACAGGGGAGAGGATACGCAGTATTTT. Its protein is CASRSTHRGEDTQYF.

J is TRBJ2-7 and V is TRBV30, with D possibly TRBD2 on 5 matching bases. CDR3 size: 11 residues. Germline values: CDR1 GTSNPN, CDR2 SVGIG (reference sequence). The V gene lost 2 bases and the J gene lost 3 bases, with 5 bases spanning the gap. In DNA, the CDR3 is TGTGCCTGGAGTAGCGGCTACGAGCAGTACTTC. It specifies CAWSSGYEQYF.

V and J are TRBV11-2 and TRBJ2-3, with D maybe TRBD2 (5 bases). V was pared by 1 base and J by 6 bases, with 11 bases between. The CDR3 is 14 amino acids. Germline V lookup: CDR1 SGHAT, CDR2 FQNNGV. CDR3 nucleotides: TGTGCCAGCAGCTTAGGAGCTAGCATTGATACGCAGTATTTT. Translated: CASSLGASIDTQYF. The full variable domain, in which reference TRBV11-2 and TRBJ2-3 provide the parts outside the CDR3, is EAGVAQSPRYKIIEKRQSVAFWCNPISGHATLYWYQQILGQGPKLLIQFQNNGVVDDSQLPKDRFSAERLKGVDSTLKIQPAKLEDSAVYLCASSLGASIDTQYFGPGTRLTVL.

The chain uses TRBV7-2 and TRBJ2-7, with D unclear. The CDR3 runs 15 residues. Per the germline V gene, CDR1 is SGHTA and CDR2 is FQGNSA. Trimming took 1 base from V and 2 from J, leaving 12 bases between them. CDR3 residues: CASSLVVGTAYEQYF. The DNA for the CDR3 is TGTGCCAGCAGCTTAGTGGTCGGCACAGCCTACGAGCAGTACTTC.